This T cell receptor (beta chain) was sequenced for a study of PD-L1 blockade in urothelial cancer. Study at large: About nine tenths of the roughly 29 patients were men with bladder-origin urothelial cancer. Each patient had 0 to 3 earlier chemotherapy regimens. After treatment start, blood was analyzed at 3 weeks (second dose) and at 6 weeks.

Specified time point: peripheral blood 6 weeks after treatment start. Spiking each PCR with synthetic TCR analog templates was performed. Sequencing was performed with immunoSEQ multiplex PCR; in TCRdb, only in-frame clones are kept and a portion is missing. The table has some 23,000 clones, more than 70% seen once. CDR1 is SGHNT, CDR2 YENEEA, per germline. There are 16 residues in the CDR3. V was shortened by 3 bases and J by 1 base, with 13 bases between the two germline ends. This clone was observed once. The sequencing used PBMCs, collected around atezolizumab (anti-PD-L1) treatment. The sequence came from a man aged 65-85 years with urothelial cancer. This chain connects TRBV11-3 to TRBJ1-3; no clear D. CDR3 sequence reads: CASSFSSSVSGNTIYF. As DNA, the CDR3 is TGTGCCAGCAGCTTCTCCTCCTCTGTTTCTGGAAACACCATATATTTT.